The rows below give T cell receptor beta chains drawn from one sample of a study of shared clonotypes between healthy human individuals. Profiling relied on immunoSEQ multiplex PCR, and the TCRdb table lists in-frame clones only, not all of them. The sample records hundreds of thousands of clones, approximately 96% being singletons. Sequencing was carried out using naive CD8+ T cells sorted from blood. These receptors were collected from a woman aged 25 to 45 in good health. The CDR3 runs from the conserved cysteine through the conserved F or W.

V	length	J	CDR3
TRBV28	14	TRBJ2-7	CASHTRQGLYEQYF
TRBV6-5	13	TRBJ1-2	CASSYTTGSGYTF
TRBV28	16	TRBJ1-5	CASSQPTGGGNQPQHF
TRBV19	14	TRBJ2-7	CASSMSGNGYEQYF
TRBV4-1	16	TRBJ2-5	CASSQVGRGQRDSQYF
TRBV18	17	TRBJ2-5	CASSPNRGTSGSETQYF
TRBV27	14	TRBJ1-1	CASSVRGVNTEAFF
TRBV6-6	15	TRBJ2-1	CASSYSSQLVDEQFF
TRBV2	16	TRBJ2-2	CASSDSGTTNTGELFF
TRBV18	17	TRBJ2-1	CASSPGRASGTRPEQFF
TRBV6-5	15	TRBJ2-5	CASTLAGGSQETQYF
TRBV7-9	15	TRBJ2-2	CASSLTGGSTGELFF
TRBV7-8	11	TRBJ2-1	CASSVMNEQFF
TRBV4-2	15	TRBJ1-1	CASSQDSGGSTEAFF
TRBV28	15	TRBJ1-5	CASRFTGGDNQPQHF
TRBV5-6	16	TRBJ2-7	CASSYQGLAGTYEQYF
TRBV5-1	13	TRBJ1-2	CASTQGAGGGYTF
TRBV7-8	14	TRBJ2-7	CASSSQDRAHEQYF
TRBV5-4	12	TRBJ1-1	CASSSMNTEAFF
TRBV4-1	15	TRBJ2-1	CASSQEGGAYNEQFF
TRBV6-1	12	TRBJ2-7	CASRQGGYEQYF
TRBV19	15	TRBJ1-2	CASTPGTGVRYGYTF
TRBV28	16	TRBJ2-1	CASSFGLAGVGDEQFF
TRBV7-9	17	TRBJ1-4	CASSPPLSTGAGEKLFF
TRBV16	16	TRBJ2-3	CASSAPGQEGTDTQYF